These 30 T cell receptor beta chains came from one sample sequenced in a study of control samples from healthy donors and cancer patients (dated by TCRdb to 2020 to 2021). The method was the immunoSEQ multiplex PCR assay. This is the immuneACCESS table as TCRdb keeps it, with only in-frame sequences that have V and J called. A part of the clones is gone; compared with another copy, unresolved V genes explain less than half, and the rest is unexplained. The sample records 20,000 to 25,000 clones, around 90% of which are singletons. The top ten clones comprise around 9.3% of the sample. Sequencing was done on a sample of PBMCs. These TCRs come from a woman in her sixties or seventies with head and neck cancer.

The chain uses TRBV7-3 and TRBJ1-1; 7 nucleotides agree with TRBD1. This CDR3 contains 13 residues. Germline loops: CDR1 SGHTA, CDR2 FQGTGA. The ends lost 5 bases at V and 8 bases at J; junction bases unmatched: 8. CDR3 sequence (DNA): TGTGCCAGCAGCCATAACCTACAGGGGGAAGCTTTCTTT. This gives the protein CASSHNLQGEAFF.

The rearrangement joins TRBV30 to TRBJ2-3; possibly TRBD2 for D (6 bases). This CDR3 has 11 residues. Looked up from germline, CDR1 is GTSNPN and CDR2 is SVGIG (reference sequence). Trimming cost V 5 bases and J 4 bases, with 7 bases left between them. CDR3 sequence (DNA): TGTGCCTGGGGGGGGTCAGATACGCAGTATTTT. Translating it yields CAWGGSDTQYF.

CDR3 residues: CASSFPGSSYEQYF. Here the CDR3 DNA reads TGTGCCAGCAGTTTCCCCGGGAGCTCCTACGAGCAGTACTTC. The chain combines TRBV28 with TRBJ2-7; TRBD2 is a possible D gene (6 bases). This CDR3 contains 14 residues. Germline loops: CDR1 MDHEN, CDR2 SYDVKM. V lost 3 bases, J lost 0 bases, and 9 bases lay in between. Supplemented by reference TRBV28 and TRBJ2-7, the full variable domain reads DVKVTQSSRYLVKRTGEKVFLECVQDMDHENMFWYRQDPGLGLRLIYFSYDVKMKEKGDIPEGYSVSREKKERFSLILESASTNQTSMYLCASSFPGSSYEQYFGPGTRLTVT.

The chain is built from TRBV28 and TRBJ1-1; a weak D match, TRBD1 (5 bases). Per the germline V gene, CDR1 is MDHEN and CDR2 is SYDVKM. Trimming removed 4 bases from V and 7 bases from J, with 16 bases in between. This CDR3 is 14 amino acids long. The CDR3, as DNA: TGTGCCAGCAGTTATGGGGGAAAAGCCCATGAAGCTTTCTTT. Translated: CASSYGGKAHEAFF.

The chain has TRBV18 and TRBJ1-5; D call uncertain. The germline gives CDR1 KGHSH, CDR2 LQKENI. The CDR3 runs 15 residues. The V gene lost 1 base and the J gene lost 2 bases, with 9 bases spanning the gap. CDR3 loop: CASSPQVAGNQPQHF. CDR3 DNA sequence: TGTGCCAGCTCACCACAGGTCGCGGGCAATCAGCCCCAGCATTTT.

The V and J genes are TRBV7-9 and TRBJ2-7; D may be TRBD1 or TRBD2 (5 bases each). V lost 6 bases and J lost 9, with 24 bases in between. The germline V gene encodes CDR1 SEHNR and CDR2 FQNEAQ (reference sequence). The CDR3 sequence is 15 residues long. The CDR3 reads CASSPPGTQLNWQYF. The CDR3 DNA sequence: TGTGCCAGCAGTCCCCCCGGGACGCAACTAAATTGGCAGTACTTC.

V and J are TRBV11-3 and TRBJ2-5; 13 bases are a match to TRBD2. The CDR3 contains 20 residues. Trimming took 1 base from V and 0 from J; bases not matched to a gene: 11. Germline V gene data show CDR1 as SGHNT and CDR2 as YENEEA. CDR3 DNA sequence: TGTGCCAGCAGCTTAGGGTCCTACTCCGGGACTAGCGGGGACCAAGAGACCCAGTACTTC. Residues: CASSLGSYSGTSGDQETQYF.

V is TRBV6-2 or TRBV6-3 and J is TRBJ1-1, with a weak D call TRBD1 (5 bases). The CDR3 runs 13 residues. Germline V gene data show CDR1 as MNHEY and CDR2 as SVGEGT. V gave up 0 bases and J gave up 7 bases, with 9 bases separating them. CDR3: CASSYSYRNEAFF. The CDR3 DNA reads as TGTGCCAGCAGTTACTCCTACAGGAATGAAGCTTTCTTT.

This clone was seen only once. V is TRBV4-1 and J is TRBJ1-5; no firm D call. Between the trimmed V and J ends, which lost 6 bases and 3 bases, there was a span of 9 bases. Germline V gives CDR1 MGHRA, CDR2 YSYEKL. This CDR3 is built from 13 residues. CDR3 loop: CASSPGNNQPQHF. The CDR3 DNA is TGCGCCAGCAGTCCAGGTAACAATCAGCCCCAGCATTTT.

Here the CDR3 DNA reads TGTGCCACTTGGTCCGGGTGGAAAAACAATGAGCAGTTCTTC. This gives the protein CATWSGWKNNEQFF. This sequence joins TRBV6-5 and TRBJ2-1; no firm D call. Germline lookup yields CDR1 MNHEY and CDR2 SVGAGI. The CDR3 has 14 amino acids. Trimming removed 10 bases at V and 5 bases at J, with 18 bases between.

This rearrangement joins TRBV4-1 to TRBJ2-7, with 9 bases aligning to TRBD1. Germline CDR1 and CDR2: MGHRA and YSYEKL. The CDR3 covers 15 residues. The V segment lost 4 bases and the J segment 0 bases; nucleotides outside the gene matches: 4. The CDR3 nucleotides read TGCGCCAGCAGCCTTGGACAGGGGAGCTCCTACGAGCAGTACTTC. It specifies CASSLGQGSSYEQYF.

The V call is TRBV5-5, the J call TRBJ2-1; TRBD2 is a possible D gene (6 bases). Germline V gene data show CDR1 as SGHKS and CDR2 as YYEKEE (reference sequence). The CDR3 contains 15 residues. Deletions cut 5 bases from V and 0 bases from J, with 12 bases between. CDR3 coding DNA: TGTGCCAGCAGACCGGAGGGGAGCTCCTACAATGAGCAGTTCTTC. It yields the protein CASRPEGSSYNEQFF. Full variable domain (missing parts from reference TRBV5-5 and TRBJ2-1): DAGVTQSPTHLIKTRGQQVTLRCSPISGHKSVSWYQQVLGQGPQFIFQYYEKEERGRGNFPDRFSARQFPNYSSELNVNALLLGDSALYLCASRPEGSSYNEQFFGPGTRLTVL.

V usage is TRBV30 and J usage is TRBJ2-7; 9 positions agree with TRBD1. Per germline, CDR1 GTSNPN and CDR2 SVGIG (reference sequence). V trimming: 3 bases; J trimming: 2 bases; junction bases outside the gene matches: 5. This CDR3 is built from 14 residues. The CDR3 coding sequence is TGTGCCTGGAGCTTTCACAGGGGGCCCTACGAGCAGTACTTC. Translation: CAWSFHRGPYEQYF.

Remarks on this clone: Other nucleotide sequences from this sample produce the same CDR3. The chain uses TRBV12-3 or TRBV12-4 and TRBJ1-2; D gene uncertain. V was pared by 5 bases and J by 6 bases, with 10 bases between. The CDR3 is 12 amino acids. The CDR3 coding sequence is TGTGCCAGCAGTCTGTACAGAGATGGCTACACCTTC. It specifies CASSLYRDGYTF.

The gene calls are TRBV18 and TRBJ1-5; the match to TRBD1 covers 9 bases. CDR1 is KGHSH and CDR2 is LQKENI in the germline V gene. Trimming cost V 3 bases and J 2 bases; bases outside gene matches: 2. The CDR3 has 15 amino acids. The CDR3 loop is CASSPDRGGNQPQHF. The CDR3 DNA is TGTGCCAGCTCACCCGACAGGGGGGGCAATCAGCCCCAGCATTTT.

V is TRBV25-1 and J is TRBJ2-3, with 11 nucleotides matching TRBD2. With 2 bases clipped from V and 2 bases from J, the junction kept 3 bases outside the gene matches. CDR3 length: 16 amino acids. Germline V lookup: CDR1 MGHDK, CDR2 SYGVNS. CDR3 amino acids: CASSEELAGATDTQYF. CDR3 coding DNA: TGTGCCAGCAGTGAAGAACTAGCGGGAGCCACAGATACGCAGTATTTT.

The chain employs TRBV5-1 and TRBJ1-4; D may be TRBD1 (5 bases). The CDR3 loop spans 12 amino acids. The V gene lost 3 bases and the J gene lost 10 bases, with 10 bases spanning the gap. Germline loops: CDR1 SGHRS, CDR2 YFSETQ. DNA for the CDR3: TGCGCCAGCAGCTCCTCTCAGGGAAAACTGTTTTTT. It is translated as CASSSSQGKLFF.

CDR3 in amino acids: CASSLSGGLGSHEQFF. The CDR3 DNA reads TGTGCCAGCAGCTTGTCAGGGGGTTTGGGGAGTCATGAGCAGTTCTTC. The J gene is TRBJ2-1, the V gene TRBV5-4, with 7 bases identical to TRBD1. This CDR3 has 16 amino acids. V shed 1 base, J shed 8 bases, and the junction held 12 bases outside the gene matches. The V gene's germline CDR1 is SGHNT and CDR2 YYREEE (reference sequence).

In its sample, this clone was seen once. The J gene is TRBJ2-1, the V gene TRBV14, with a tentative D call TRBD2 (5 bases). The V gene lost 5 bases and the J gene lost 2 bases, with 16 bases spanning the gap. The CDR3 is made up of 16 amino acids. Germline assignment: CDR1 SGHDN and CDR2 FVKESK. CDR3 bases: TGTGCCAGCAGCGCCCCGGGGAAGGGCCCCTACAATGAGCAGTTCTTC. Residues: CASSAPGKGPYNEQFF.

For the CDR3, the DNA is TGCGCCAGCAGCTTGGAGCCGGGGGTTGAGCAGTTCTTC. Protein: CASSLEPGVEQFF. The J gene is TRBJ2-1, the V gene TRBV5-1; possible D gene TRBD2, 6 bases. V was shortened by 0 bases and J by 9 bases, with 10 bases between the two germline ends. Germline values: CDR1 SGHRS, CDR2 YFSETQ. The CDR3 consists of 13 residues.

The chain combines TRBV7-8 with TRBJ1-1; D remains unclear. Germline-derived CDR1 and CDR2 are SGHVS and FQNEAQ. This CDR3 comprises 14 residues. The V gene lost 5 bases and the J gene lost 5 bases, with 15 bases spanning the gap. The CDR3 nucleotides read TGTGCCAGCAGCCCGCGACACCTAGGGACTGAAGCTTTCTTT. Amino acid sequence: CASSPRHLGTEAFF. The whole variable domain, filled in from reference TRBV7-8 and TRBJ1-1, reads GAGVSQSPRYKVAKRGQDVALRCDPISGHVSLFWYQQALGQGPEFLTYFQNEAQLDKSGLPSDRFFAERPEGSVSTLKIQRTQQEDSAVYLCASSPRHLGTEAFFGQGTRLTVV.

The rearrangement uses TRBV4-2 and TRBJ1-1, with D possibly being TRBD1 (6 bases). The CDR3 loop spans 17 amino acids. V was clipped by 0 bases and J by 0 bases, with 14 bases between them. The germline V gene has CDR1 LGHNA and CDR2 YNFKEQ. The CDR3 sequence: CASSQDRRRGMNTEAFF. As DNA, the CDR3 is TGTGCCAGCAGCCAAGATCGGAGGAGGGGGATGAACACTGAAGCTTTCTTT.

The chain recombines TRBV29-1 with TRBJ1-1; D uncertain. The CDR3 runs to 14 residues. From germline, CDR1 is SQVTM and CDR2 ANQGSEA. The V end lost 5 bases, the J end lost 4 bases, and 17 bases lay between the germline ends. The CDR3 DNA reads TGCAGCGTTTCCTCGCCCCGGCTCGGCACTGAAGCTTTCTTT. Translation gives CSVSSPRLGTEAFF.

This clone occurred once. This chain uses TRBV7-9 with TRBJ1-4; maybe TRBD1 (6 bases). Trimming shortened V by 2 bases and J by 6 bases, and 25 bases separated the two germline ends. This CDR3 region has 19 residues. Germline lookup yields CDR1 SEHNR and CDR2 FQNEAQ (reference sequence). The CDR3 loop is CASSLFSRHRDIGHEKLFF. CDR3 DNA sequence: TGTGCCAGCAGCTTATTTAGCAGGCACCGGGACATCGGGCATGAAAAACTGTTTTTT.

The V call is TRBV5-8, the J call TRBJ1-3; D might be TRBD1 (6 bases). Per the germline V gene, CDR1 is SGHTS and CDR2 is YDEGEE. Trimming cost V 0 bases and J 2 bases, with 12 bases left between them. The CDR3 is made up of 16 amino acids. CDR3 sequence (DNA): TGTGCCAGCAGCTTGGGGGACATTTATGCTGGAAACACCATATATTTT. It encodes CASSLGDIYAGNTIYF.

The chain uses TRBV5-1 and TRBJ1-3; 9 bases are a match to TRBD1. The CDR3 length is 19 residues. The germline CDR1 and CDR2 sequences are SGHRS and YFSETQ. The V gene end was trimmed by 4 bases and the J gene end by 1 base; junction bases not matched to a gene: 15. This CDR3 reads CASSPTRGGDRDSGNTIYF. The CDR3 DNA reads TGCGCCAGCAGCCCAACCCGGGGGGGGGACAGGGATTCTGGAAACACCATATATTTT.

CDR3 sequence: CASSAQTGSAEAFF. DNA for the CDR3: TGTGCCAGCAGCGCCCAGACGGGATCAGCTGAAGCTTTCTTT. The chain has TRBV9 and TRBJ1-1; D remains unclear. V shed 3 bases and J shed 6 bases, with 15 bases lying between them. There are 14 residues in the CDR3. CDR1 and CDR2 (germline): SGDLS, YYNGEE.

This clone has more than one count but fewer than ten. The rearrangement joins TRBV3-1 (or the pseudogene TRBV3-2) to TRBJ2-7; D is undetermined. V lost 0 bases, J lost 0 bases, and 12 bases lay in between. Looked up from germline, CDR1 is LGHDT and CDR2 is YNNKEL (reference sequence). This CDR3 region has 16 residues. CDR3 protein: CASSQDASVSSYEQYF. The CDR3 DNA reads TGTGCCAGCAGCCAAGATGCCAGCGTAAGCTCCTACGAGCAGTACTTC.

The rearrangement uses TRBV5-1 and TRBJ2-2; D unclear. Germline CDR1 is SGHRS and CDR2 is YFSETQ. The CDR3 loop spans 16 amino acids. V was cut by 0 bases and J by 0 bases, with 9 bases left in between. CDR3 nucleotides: TGCGCCAGCAGCTTGGTAGGCACCTCGAACACCGGGGAGCTGTTTTTT. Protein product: CASSLVGTSNTGELFF. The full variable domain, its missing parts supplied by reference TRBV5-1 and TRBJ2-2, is KAGVTQTPRYLIKTRGQQVTLSCSPISGHRSVSWYQQTPGQGLQFLFEYFSETQRNKGNFPGRFSGRQFSNSRSEMNVSTLELGDSALYLCASSLVGTSNTGELFFGEGSRLTVL.

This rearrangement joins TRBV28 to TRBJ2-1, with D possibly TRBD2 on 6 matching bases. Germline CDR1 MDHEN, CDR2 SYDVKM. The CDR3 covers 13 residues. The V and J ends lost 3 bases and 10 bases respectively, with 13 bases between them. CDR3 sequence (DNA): TGTGCCAGCAGTTTCTCTCAAGGAGGGGAGCAGTTCTTC. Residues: CASSFSQGGEQFF.